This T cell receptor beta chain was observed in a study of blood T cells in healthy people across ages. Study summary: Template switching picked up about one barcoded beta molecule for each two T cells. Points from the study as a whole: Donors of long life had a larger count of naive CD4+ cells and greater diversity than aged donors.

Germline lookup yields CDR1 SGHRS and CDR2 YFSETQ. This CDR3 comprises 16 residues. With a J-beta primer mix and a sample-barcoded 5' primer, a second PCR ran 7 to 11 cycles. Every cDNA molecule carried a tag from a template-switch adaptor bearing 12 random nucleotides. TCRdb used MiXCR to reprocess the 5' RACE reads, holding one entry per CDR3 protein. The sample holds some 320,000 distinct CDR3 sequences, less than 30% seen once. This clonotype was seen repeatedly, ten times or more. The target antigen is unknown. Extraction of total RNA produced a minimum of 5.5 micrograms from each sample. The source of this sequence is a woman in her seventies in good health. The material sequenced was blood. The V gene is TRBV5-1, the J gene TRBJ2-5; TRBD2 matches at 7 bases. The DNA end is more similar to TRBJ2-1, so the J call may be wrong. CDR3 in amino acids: CASSLAVAGHRDEQFF. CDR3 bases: TGCGCCAGCAGCTTGGCGGTAGCGGGCCACCGGGATGAGCAGTTCTTC.